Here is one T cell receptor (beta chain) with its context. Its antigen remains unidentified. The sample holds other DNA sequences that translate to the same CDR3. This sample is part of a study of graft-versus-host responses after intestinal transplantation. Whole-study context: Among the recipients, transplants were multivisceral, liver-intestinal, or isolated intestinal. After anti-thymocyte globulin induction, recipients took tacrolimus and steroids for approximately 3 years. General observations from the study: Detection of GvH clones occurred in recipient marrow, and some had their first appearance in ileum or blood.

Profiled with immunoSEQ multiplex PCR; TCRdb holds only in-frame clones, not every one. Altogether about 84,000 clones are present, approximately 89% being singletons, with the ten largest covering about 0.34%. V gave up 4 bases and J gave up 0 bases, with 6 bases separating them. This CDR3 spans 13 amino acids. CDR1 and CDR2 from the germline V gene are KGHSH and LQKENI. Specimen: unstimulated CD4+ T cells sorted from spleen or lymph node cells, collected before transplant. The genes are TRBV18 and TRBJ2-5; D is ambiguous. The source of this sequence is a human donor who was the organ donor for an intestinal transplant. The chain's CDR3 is CASSLSYQETQYF. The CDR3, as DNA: TGTGCCAGCTCACTCTCGTACCAAGAGACCCAGTACTTC.